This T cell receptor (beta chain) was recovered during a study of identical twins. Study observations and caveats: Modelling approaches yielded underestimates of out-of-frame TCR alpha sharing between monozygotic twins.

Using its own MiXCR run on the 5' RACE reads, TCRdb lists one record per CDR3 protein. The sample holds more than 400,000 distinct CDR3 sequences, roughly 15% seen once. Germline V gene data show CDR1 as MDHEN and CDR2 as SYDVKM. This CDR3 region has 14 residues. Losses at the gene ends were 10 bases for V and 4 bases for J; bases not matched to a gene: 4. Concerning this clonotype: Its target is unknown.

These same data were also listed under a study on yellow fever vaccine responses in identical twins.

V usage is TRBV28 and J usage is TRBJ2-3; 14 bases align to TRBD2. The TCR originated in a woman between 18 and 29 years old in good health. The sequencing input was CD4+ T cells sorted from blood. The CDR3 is CATKTSGGADTQYF. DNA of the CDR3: TGTGCCACCAAGACTAGCGGGGGGGCAGATACGCAGTATTTT. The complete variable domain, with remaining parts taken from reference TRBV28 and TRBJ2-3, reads DVKVTQSSRYLVKRTGEKVFLECVQDMDHENMFWYRQDPGLGLRLIYFSYDVKMKEKGDIPEGYSVSREKKERFSLILESASTNQTSMYLCATKTSGGADTQYFGPGTRLTVL.